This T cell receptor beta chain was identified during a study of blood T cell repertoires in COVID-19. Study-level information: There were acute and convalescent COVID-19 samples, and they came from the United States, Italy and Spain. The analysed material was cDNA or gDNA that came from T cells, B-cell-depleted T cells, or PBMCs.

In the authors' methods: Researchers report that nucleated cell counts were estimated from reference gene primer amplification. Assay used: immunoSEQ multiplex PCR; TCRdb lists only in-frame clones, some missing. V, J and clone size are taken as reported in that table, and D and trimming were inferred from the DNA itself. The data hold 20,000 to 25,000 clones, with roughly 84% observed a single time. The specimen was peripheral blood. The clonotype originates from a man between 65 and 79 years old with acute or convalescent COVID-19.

The CDR3, as DNA: TGTGCCAGCAGCCCACGGACAGGTCCTAGAGGCGAGCAGTACTTC. Translated, it gives CASSPRTGPRGEQYF. This chain links TRBV28 with TRBJ2-7; 7 bases fit TRBD1. The CDR3 extends over 15 amino acids. Unmatched junction bases numbered 14, after V lost 6 bases and J lost 6 bases. The germline V gene has CDR1 MDHEN and CDR2 SYDVKM.